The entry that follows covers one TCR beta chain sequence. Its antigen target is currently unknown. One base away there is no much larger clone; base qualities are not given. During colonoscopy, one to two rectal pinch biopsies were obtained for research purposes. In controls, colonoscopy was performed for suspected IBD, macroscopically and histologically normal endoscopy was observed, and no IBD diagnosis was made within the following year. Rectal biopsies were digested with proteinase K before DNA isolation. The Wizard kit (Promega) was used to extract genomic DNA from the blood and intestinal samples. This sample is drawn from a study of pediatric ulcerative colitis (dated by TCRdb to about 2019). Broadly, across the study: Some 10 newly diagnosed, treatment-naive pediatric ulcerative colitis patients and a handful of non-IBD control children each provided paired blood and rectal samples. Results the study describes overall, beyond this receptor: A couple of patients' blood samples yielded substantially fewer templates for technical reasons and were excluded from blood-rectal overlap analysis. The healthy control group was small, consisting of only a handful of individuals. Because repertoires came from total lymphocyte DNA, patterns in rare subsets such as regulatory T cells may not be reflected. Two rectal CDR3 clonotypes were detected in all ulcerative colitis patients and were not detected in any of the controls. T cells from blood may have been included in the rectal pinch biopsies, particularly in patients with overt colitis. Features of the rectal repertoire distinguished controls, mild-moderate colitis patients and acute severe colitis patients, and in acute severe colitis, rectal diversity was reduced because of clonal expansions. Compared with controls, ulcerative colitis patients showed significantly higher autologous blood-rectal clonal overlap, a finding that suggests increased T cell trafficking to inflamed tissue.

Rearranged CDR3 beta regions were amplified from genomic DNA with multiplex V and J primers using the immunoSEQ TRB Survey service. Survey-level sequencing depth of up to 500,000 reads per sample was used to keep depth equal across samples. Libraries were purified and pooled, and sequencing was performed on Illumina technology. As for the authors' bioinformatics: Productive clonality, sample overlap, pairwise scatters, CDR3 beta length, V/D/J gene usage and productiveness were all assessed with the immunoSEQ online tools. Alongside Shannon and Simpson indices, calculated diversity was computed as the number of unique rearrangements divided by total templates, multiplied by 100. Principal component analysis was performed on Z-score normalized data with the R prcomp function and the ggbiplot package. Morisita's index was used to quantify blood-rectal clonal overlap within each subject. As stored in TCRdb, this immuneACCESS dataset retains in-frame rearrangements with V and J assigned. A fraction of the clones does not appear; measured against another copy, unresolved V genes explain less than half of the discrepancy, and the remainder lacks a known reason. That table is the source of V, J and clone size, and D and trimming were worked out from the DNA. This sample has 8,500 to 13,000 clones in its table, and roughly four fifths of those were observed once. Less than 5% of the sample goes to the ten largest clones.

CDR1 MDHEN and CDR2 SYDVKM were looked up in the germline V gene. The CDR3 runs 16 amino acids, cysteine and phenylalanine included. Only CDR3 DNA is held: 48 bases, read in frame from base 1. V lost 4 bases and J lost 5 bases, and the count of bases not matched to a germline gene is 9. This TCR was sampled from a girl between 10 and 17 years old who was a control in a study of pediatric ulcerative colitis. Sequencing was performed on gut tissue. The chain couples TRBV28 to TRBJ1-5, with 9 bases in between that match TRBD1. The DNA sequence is TGTGCCAGCAGTTCCCCCGGGACAGGGATTTATCAGCCCCAGCATTTT. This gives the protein CASSSPGTGIYQPQHF.